The T cell receptor (beta chain) under discussion was sequenced for a study of blood T cell repertoires in COVID-19. Sequenced by immunoSEQ multiplex PCR; TCRdb stores in-frame clones only, minus some. This table holds approximately 270,000 clones, approximately 89% found once. Germline CDR1 SGHAT, CDR2 FQNNGV. The CDR3 extends over 14 amino acids. V lost 1 base to trimming and J lost 5 bases; unmatched junction nucleotides: 2. Input material: peripheral blood. The sequence derives from a woman in her 30s with COVID-19, enrolled during active disease. J is TRBJ2-7 and V is TRBV11-2; 10 positions match TRBD2. The chain's CDR3 is CASSLVGTSDEQYF. Here the CDR3 DNA reads TGTGCCAGCAGCTTAGTGGGGACTAGCGACGAGCAGTACTTC.